The 28 T cell receptor beta chains below were found in one sample sequenced in a study of regulatory T cells in long-lasting Graves disease. As to time point: persistent/refractory GD, antithyroid drugs over 5 years with positive TRAb. Isolated PBMC RNA provided the starting material for the TCR library. For TCR beta, libraries came from iRepertoire HTBI primers and Arm-PCR of CDR3 regions. TCRdb re-called the multiplex PCR reads through MiXCR, storing one row per CDR3 protein. In the table there are under 500,000 distinct CDR3 sequences, less than 25% of which are singletons. The sequencing used peripheral blood mononuclear cells (PBMCs), collected when the disease was refractory, from a patient treated with antithyroid drugs. These receptors were taken from a female donor with Graves disease.

Ten or more counts support this clonotype. DNA for the CDR3: TGTGCCTTCGCGGCAGGGTCCCCTTCACCCCTCCACTTT. This gives the protein CAFAAGSPSPLHF. The chain joins TRBV30 to TRBJ1-6; D is possibly TRBD1 (5 bases). The CDR3 consists of 13 residues. CDR1 is GTSNPN and CDR2 is SVGIG in the germline V gene (reference sequence). V lost 7 bases and J 9 bases, leaving 16 bases between the germline ends.

This clonotype was seen ten or more times. The chain couples TRBV20-1 to TRBJ2-2, with 7 nucleotides matching TRBD2. Germline trimming cut 2 bases from V and 0 bases from J; bases unmatched to any gene: 3. Germline loops: CDR1 DFQATT, CDR2 SNEGSKA (reference sequence). The CDR3 is made up of 15 amino acids. CDR3 sequence reads: CSARPGGPNTGELFF. The CDR3 DNA reads as TGCAGTGCTAGACCGGGGGGACCGAACACCGGGGAGCTGTTTTTT.

The chain is built from TRBV4-1 and TRBJ1-1; the D is unclear. V lost 1 base and J 4 bases, leaving 7 bases between the germline ends. The CDR3 is 13 amino acids. Germline V CDR1 and CDR2: MGHRA, YSYEKL. CDR3 sequence (DNA): TGCGCCAGCAGCCAAGTTTTGGGCACTGAAGCTTTCTTT. Translation: CASSQVLGTEAFF.

Note on this clonotype: At one end the junction does not follow the germline gene, possibly because of a read error. The chain is built from TRBV19 and TRBJ2-4, with unresolved D. The germline gives CDR1 LNHDA, CDR2 SQIVND (reference sequence). This CDR3 contains 15 residues. The CDR3 reads CANSQAILAKNIQYF. The CDR3 nucleotides are TGTGCCAATAGTCAGGCGATTCTAGCCAAAAACATTCAGTACTTC.

This clonotype was counted many times. This chain connects TRBV20-1 to TRBJ2-5, with 10 nucleotides matching TRBD2. Germline V gene sequence: CDR1 DFQATT, CDR2 SNEGSKA (reference sequence). The CDR3 totals 14 residues. V lost 5 bases, J lost 2 bases, and 5 bases stayed unmatched. CDR3 bases: TGCAGTGCTCAGACTAGCGGGTATCAAGAGACCCAGTACTTC. The encoded protein is CSAQTSGYQETQYF.

This clonotype was seen ten or more times. J is TRBJ2-7 and V is TRBV5-1, with 10 bases matching TRBD1. CDR1 is SGHRS and CDR2 is YFSETQ in the germline V gene. CDR3 length equals 15 residues. Losses at the gene ends were 7 bases for V and 2 bases for J; bases not matched to a gene: 9. CDR3 nucleotides: TGCGCCAGCGGATACCGGGACAGGGGTCCCTACGAGCAGTACTTC. Its translation is CASGYRDRGPYEQYF.

This clonotype was seen at least ten times. The chain carries TRBV28 and TRBJ2-7, with 10 bases that match TRBD2. Germline V lookup: CDR1 MDHEN, CDR2 SYDVKM. Trimming took 1 base from V and 1 from J; bases not matched to a gene: 1. This CDR3 contains 15 residues. The CDR3 DNA follows: TGTGCCAGCAGTTTATCGACTAGCGGGTCCTACGAGCAGTACTTC. It codes for CASSLSTSGSYEQYF.

This clonotype came up many times. V is TRBV28 and J is TRBJ1-5, with D unclear. The CDR3 totals 14 residues. Germline-derived CDR1 and CDR2 are MDHEN and SYDVKM. V was trimmed by 2 bases and J by 4 bases, leaving 9 bases between them. This chain's CDR3 is CASSLQSDNQPQHF. The CDR3 nucleotides read TGTGCCAGCAGTTTACAATCAGATAATCAGCCCCAGCATTTT.

This clonotype was seen at least ten times. V usage is TRBV6-1 and J usage is TRBJ1-1; 9 nucleotides match TRBD1. This CDR3 has 15 amino acids. The V segment lost 7 bases and the J segment 4 bases; nucleotides outside the gene matches: 10. CDR1 and CDR2 (germline): MNHNS, SASEGT. The DNA of the CDR3 is TGTGCCAGCACCAAGACCTGGGACAGGGTCACTGAAGCTTTCTTT. Protein: CASTKTWDRVTEAFF.

V and J are TRBV19 and TRBJ1-5; TRBD1 matches at 12 bases. The J segment lost 8 bases and the V segment lost 4 bases, leaving 9 bases of the junction unmatched. The CDR3 consists of 16 residues. Germline loops: CDR1 LNHDA, CDR2 SQIVND (reference sequence). Here the CDR3 DNA reads TGTGCCAGTAGTAGGGGCCGGGACAGGGGGCCTAAGCCCCAGCATTTT. This encodes CASSRGRDRGPKPQHF.

This clonotype has a count of ten or more. The chain combines TRBV6-1 with TRBJ2-5, with D possibly TRBD2 on 6 matching bases. CDR1 and CDR2 from the germline V gene are MNHNS and SASEGT. The V end was cut by 8 bases, the J end by 5 bases, with 18 bases between. The CDR3 length is 14 residues. The CDR3 region has the DNA TGTGCCAGCTGGGGGGACGGTGGGGGGGAGACCCAGTACTTC. Translating gives CASWGDGGGETQYF.

The table lists this clonotype with a few counts. The rearrangement links TRBV4-2 to TRBJ2-1, with 8 positions matching TRBD2. The trim removed 0 bases at V and 4 bases at J, leaving 5 bases unmatched. The length of the CDR3 is 16 residues. Germline V gene sequence: CDR1 LGHNA, CDR2 YNFKEQ. The CDR3 here is CASSQERASGYNEQFF. CDR3 nucleotide sequence: TGTGCCAGCAGCCAAGAAAGGGCTAGCGGGTACAATGAGCAGTTCTTC.

This clonotype was counted only a few times. The chain has TRBV6-2 or TRBV6-3 and TRBJ2-7; D gene unclear. Deletions cut 7 bases from V and 12 bases from J, with 22 bases between. This CDR3 comprises 13 residues. Germline lookup yields CDR1 MNHEY and CDR2 SVGEGT. The CDR3 is CASNNGPTSYLYF. CDR3 nucleotides: TGTGCCAGCAACAATGGGCCGACCAGCTACTTGTACTTC.

This clonotype has only a few counts. V is TRBV27 and J is TRBJ2-3; TRBD1 might be the D (6 bases). Germline V gene lookup returns CDR1 MNHEY and CDR2 SMNVEV (reference sequence). Trimming left V 6 bases short and J 3 bases short, with 7 bases between. The CDR3 extends over 12 amino acids. CDR3 sequence: CASSQGTDTQYF. For the CDR3, the DNA is TGTGCCAGCAGCCAGGGGACAGATACGCAGTATTTT.

In this sample, this clonotype turned up many times. This chain joins TRBV28 and TRBJ1-4, with 7 bases lining up with TRBD1. This CDR3 contains 14 residues. Germline loops: CDR1 MDHEN, CDR2 SYDVKM. The junction had 10 bases not matched to a gene; V was cut back by 7 bases and J by 8 bases. The CDR3 protein is CASNPTGRDEKLFF. The CDR3 DNA reads as TGTGCCAGCAACCCGACAGGGAGAGACGAAAAACTGTTTTTT. The full variable domain, completed using reference TRBV28 and TRBJ1-4, is DVKVTQSSRYLVKRTGEKVFLECVQDMDHENMFWYRQDPGLGLRLIYFSYDVKMKEKGDIPEGYSVSREKKERFSLILESASTNQTSMYLCASNPTGRDEKLFFGSGTQLSVL.

This clonotype was observed a handful of times. This chain joins TRBV4-2 and TRBJ2-7; perhaps TRBD1 as D (6 bases). In germline, CDR1 is LGHNA, CDR2 YNFKEQ. The V end was cut by 0 bases, the J end by 4 bases, with 10 bases between. The CDR3 is 14 amino acids. DNA of the CDR3: TGTGCCAGCAGCCAAGATCTAGGACAGTACGAGCAGTACTTC. Protein product: CASSQDLGQYEQYF.

This clonotype has a count of ten or more. The V gene is TRBV12-3 or TRBV12-4, the J gene TRBJ2-2; possible D gene TRBD1, 6 bases. This CDR3 is 15 amino acids long. Trimming removed 5 bases at V and 3 bases at J, with 13 bases between. This chain's CDR3 is CASSPMAGDTGELFF. The CDR3 DNA is TGTGCCAGCAGTCCTATGGCAGGGGACACCGGGGAGCTGTTTTTT.

The table lists this clonotype with many counts. The genes are TRBV15 and TRBJ1-2; TRBD1 matches 7 bases. Germline V lookup: CDR1 LNHNV, CDR2 YYDKDF (reference sequence). The CDR3 has 15 residues. Unmatched junction bases numbered 9, after V lost 3 bases and J lost 5 bases. The CDR3 bases are TGTGCCACCAGCAGTGGAACAGGGGTTGCGTATGGCTACACCTTC. Translation: CATSSGTGVAYGYTF.

The chain joins TRBV28 to TRBJ1-2; no clear D gene. Germline V lookup: CDR1 MDHEN, CDR2 SYDVKM. The CDR3 totals 12 residues. Trimming removed 5 bases at V and 6 bases at J, with 10 bases between. DNA for the CDR3: TGTGCCAGCAGTACCACCGGGGATGGCTACACCTTC. The encoded protein is CASSTTGDGYTF.

The sample holds many counts of this clonotype. CDR3 in amino acids: CASSLGLAGGSVEQYF. The CDR3 DNA reads as TGCGCCAGCAGCTTGGGACTAGCGGGAGGATCGGTCGAGCAGTACTTC. This sequence joins TRBV5-1 and TRBJ2-7, with 13 bases matching TRBD2. Germline loops: CDR1 SGHRS, CDR2 YFSETQ. The CDR3 has 16 amino acids. V dropped 0 bases and J dropped 6; count of bases not matched to a gene: 6.

The chain combines TRBV10-3 with TRBJ2-1; D gene unclear. The V and J ends lost 4 bases and 0 bases respectively, with 4 bases between them. Germline loops: CDR1 ENHRY, CDR2 SYGVKD. The CDR3 has 13 residues. For the CDR3, the DNA is TGTGCCATCAGTGTTGACTCCTACAATGAGCAGTTCTTC. Protein sequence: CAISVDSYNEQFF.

This clonotype was seen ten or more times. V usage is TRBV24-1 and J usage is TRBJ1-1, with D perhaps matching TRBD1 (5 bases). The germline V gene has CDR1 KGHDR and CDR2 SFDVKD. CDR3 length equals 13 residues. V gave up 2 bases and J gave up 9 bases, with 12 bases separating them. CDR3 in DNA: TGTGCCACCAGTGATTCCACCGACAGTCAAGCTTTCTTT. It translates to CATSDSTDSQAFF.

This clonotype was counted many times. V gene TRBV28 combines with J gene TRBJ2-7; 10 nucleotides line up with TRBD2. CDR3 length equals 16 residues. V shed 4 bases, J shed 2 bases, and the junction held 8 bases outside the gene matches. Germline V gives CDR1 MDHEN, CDR2 SYDVKM. DNA for the CDR3: TGTGCCAGCAGTTCCCTGACTAGCGGGCCCACCTACGAGCAGTACTTC. The encoded protein is CASSSLTSGPTYEQYF.

This clonotype turned up a few times. The chain combines TRBV20-1 with TRBJ2-7; the D gene is possibly TRBD1 (5 bases). The V end was cut by 4 bases, the J end by 4 bases, with 14 bases between. The germline V gene encodes CDR1 DFQATT and CDR2 SNEGSKA (reference sequence). This CDR3 region has 13 residues. The CDR3 nucleotides are TGCAGTGCTACCGACCCAGGGAATTACGAGCAGTACTTC. Translated: CSATDPGNYEQYF.

V is TRBV20-1 and J is TRBJ2-3; 7 positions match TRBD1. This CDR3 comprises 14 residues. Germline V lookup: CDR1 DFQATT, CDR2 SNEGSKA (reference sequence). V lost 1 base to trimming and J lost 4 bases; unmatched junction nucleotides: 5. This CDR3 is CSARGRQGPDTQYF. CDR3 nucleotide sequence: TGCAGTGCTAGAGGCCGACAGGGACCAGATACGCAGTATTTT.

The rearrangement uses TRBV29-1 and TRBJ2-7, with D perhaps matching TRBD2 (5 bases). The CDR3 runs to 12 residues. CDR1 is SQVTM and CDR2 is ANQGSEA in the germline V gene. V lost 2 bases and J 7 bases, leaving 12 bases between the germline ends. The CDR3, as DNA: TGCAGCGTTGAATCCTCCCCGGGGGAGCAGTACTTC. It translates to CSVESSPGEQYF.

At least ten counts were recorded for this clonotype. This chain uses TRBV28 with TRBJ1-2; D call uncertain. Germline lookup yields CDR1 MDHEN and CDR2 SYDVKM. The CDR3 is 13 amino acids. V was trimmed by 11 bases and J by 0 bases, leaving 13 bases between them. The CDR3 DNA follows: TGTGCCGGATTTAATCGGGCTAACTATGGCTACACCTTC. Amino acid sequence: CAGFNRANYGYTF.

The chain links TRBV6-1 to TRBJ1-5; no definite D call. This CDR3 has 14 amino acids. The germline gives CDR1 MNHNS, CDR2 SASEGT. With 6 bases removed from V and 3 bases from J, the gap between germline ends came to 12 bases. The CDR3 reads CASSSPINNQPQHF. The CDR3 nucleotides are TGTGCCAGCAGCTCTCCCATCAACAATCAGCCCCAGCATTTT.